A single sample is the source of the 21 T cell receptor beta chains below, sequenced in a study of shared clonotypes between healthy human individuals. CD8 cells regarded as naive lacked CD45RO, were positively chosen for CCR7, and omitted terminally differentiated effector memory CD45RA+ cells. Clones were read by immunoSEQ multiplex PCR, and TCRdb kept only the in-frame ones, dropping some. The data show some 2,100,000 clones, just over 90% seen once. Sequenced material: naive CD8+ T cells from PBMCs. All receptors come from a man younger than 30 in good health. Some clones in this sample may be carry-over from other donors' samples.

This clone was recorded once. CDR3 sequence reads: CASSPPSERAFF. The CDR3 nucleotides read TGTGCCAGCTCACCACCGTCCGAACGGGCTTTCTTT. The gene calls are TRBV18 and TRBJ1-1; D ambiguous. Germline CDR1 reads KGHSH; CDR2 reads LQKENI. The CDR3 runs 12 residues. V was clipped by 0 bases and J by 11 bases, with 10 bases between them.

The table lists this clone with a count of one. V and J are TRBV29-1 and TRBJ1-1; D is perhaps TRBD1 (5 bases). V was shortened by 3 bases and J by 6 bases, with 17 bases between the two germline ends. Germline V gene sequence: CDR1 SQVTM, CDR2 ANQGSEA. CDR3 length: 14 residues. The CDR3 region has the DNA TGCAGCGTTGACGTCGGTCAGGGAGGCCCTGAAGCTTTCTTT. Protein: CSVDVGQGGPEAFF.

J is TRBJ2-2 and V is TRBV9; D may correspond to TRBD1 or TRBD2 (5 bases each). Germline loops: CDR1 SGDLS, CDR2 YYNGEE. Trimming took 4 bases from V and 7 from J, leaving 17 bases between them. The CDR3 sequence is 15 residues long. The CDR3 spells CASSPRGRTGGELFF. CDR3 in DNA: TGTGCCAGCAGCCCCCGGGGCCGTACTGGCGGGGAGCTGTTTTTT.

This clone was seen a handful of times. This same CDR3 is encoded by further DNA sequences in the sample. The genes are TRBV7-9 and TRBJ2-5; unclear D gene. V lost 5 bases and J lost 5, with 9 bases in between. The CDR3 covers 12 residues. Per the germline V gene, CDR1 is SEHNR and CDR2 is FQNEAQ (reference sequence). CDR3 sequence: CASSGGRETQYF. The CDR3 DNA reads as TGTGCCAGCAGCGGTGGACGGGAGACCCAGTACTTC.

J is TRBJ2-1 and V is TRBV9; D is undetermined. V was cut by 0 bases and J by 4 bases, with 14 bases left in between. The CDR3 is 16 residues long. Germline CDR1 SGDLS, CDR2 YYNGEE. CDR3 sequence reads: CASSVGLPPTYNEQFF. The CDR3 DNA reads as TGTGCCAGCAGCGTAGGTTTGCCCCCTACATACAATGAGCAGTTCTTC.

The chain has TRBV7-9 and TRBJ2-5; D possibly matches TRBD1 or TRBD2 (5 bases each). CDR3 length: 14 residues. V lost 5 bases to trimming and J lost 2 bases, with 12 bases between them. Germline lookup yields CDR1 SEHNR and CDR2 FQNEAQ (reference sequence). DNA for the CDR3: TGTGCCAGCAGCGCCCCGGGGCCGCAAGAGACCCAGTACTTC. It specifies CASSAPGPQETQYF.

V gene TRBV6-4 combines with J gene TRBJ1-1; D is possibly TRBD1 (5 bases). Germline V lookup: CDR1 MRHNA, CDR2 SNTAGT. The CDR3 totals 15 residues. Between the trimmed V and J ends, which lost 8 bases and 3 bases, there was a span of 19 bases. CDR3 protein: CASYPSRGGDTEAFF. In nucleotides, the CDR3 is TGTGCCAGCTACCCCTCTCGGGGGGGTGACACTGAAGCTTTCTTT.

CDR3 bases: TGTGCCAGAAGCTTCTGGCAGAGATATTTAACCGGGGAGCTGTTTTTT. It translates to CARSFWQRYLTGELFF. The V call is TRBV5-3, the J call TRBJ2-2; D is ambiguous. TRBV5-3 is given ORF status, its function remaining uncertain. V was pared by 2 bases and J by 5 bases, with 16 bases between. The CDR3 spans 16 residues.

This rearrangement joins TRBV7-2 to TRBJ2-2; tentatively, D is TRBD1 or TRBD2 (5 bases each). Germline V gives CDR1 SGHTA, CDR2 FQGNSA. The CDR3 covers 12 residues. This chain's CDR3 is CVGGPRTGELFF. The CDR3 nucleotides read TGTGTTGGGGGTCCGAGGACCGGGGAGCTGTTTTTT.

The chain is built from TRBV27 and TRBJ2-5; perhaps TRBD1 as D (5 bases). The V gene's germline CDR1 is MNHEY and CDR2 SMNVEV (reference sequence). V was shortened by 8 bases and J by 5 bases, with 21 bases between the two germline ends. CDR3 length equals 15 residues. The CDR3 reads CASSLLGSKGETQYF. CDR3 nucleotide sequence: TGTGCCAGCTCCCTCTTGGGGTCCAAGGGGGAGACCCAGTACTTC.

The rearrangement links TRBV19 to TRBJ2-1; TRBD2 matches at 14 bases. This CDR3 contains 13 residues. Germline CDR1 LNHDA, CDR2 SQIVND (reference sequence). Trimming cost V 7 bases and J 9 bases; bases outside gene matches: 2. CDR3 DNA sequence: TGTGCCAGTACCGGACTAGCGGGAGGTGAGCAGTTCTTC. This translates into CASTGLAGGEQFF.

The chain carries TRBV6-4 and TRBJ1-2; D remains ambiguous. V lost 1 base and J 6 bases, leaving 9 bases between the germline ends. This CDR3 region has 13 residues. Germline V gives CDR1 MRHNA, CDR2 SNTAGT. This CDR3 reads CASSDWGKDGYTF. Written as DNA, the CDR3 is TGTGCCAGCAGTGACTGGGGAAAGGATGGCTACACCTTC.

The rearrangement links TRBV27 to TRBJ2-1; 9 bases are shared with TRBD2. In germline, CDR1 is MNHEY, CDR2 SMNVEV (reference sequence). The junction had 7 bases not matched to a gene; V was cut back by 7 bases and J by 6 bases. The CDR3 sequence is 14 residues long. The CDR3 loop reads CASTQRGEPNEQFF. CDR3 nucleotides: TGTGCCAGCACCCAGCGGGGGGAACCCAATGAGCAGTTCTTC.

To note about this clone: Its ends do not fully match the called genes, so a read error is possible. V is TRBV4-1 and J is TRBJ2-2; TRBD1 or TRBD2 may be the D gene (5 bases each). CDR1 is MGHRA, CDR2 YSYEKL, per germline. The CDR3 is made up of 14 amino acids. The CDR3 DNA reads TGCGCCAGCAGCCGAGGGGCGGGCACCTGGGAGCTGTTTTTT. It is translated as CASSRGAGTWELFF.

V gene TRBV12-2 combines with J gene TRBJ1-3. TRBV12-2 is a documented pseudogene. The CDR3 is made up of 20 amino acids. CDR3 protein: CASRLERLKLAGRSGNTIYF. CDR3 in DNA: TGTGCAAGTCGCTTAGAGCGACTAAAGTTGGCGGGGCGCTCTGGAAACACCATATATTTT.

The chain couples TRBV11-2 to TRBJ1-2; the D is unclear. Germline values: CDR1 SGHAT, CDR2 FQNNGV. The CDR3 consists of 17 residues. The V end was cut by 0 bases, the J end by 2 bases, with 16 bases between. The CDR3, as DNA: TGTGCCAGCAGCTTAGACGGGTTAGGTAGGACGAACTATGGCTACACCTTC. It specifies CASSLDGLGRTNYGYTF.

This sequence joins TRBV15 and TRBJ2-5, with TRBD1 matching 8 bases. Germline-derived CDR1 and CDR2 are LNHNV and YYDKDF (reference sequence). Trimming cost V 5 bases and J 5 bases; bases outside gene matches: 10. This CDR3 is 15 amino acids long. CDR3 bases: TGTGCCACCAGCCGATCGGACAGGGAGACGGAGACCCAGTACTTC. This codes for CATSRSDRETETQYF.

The genes are TRBV29-1 and TRBJ2-2, with 7 nucleotides matching TRBD2. This CDR3 contains 16 residues. CDR1 and CDR2 (germline): SQVTM, ANQGSEA. V gave up 0 bases and J gave up 4 bases; unmatched junction bases: 8. The DNA of the CDR3 is TGCAGCGTTGAAGATCCTCGGACTAGTTTCACCGGGGAGCTGTTTTTT. This gives the protein CSVEDPRTSFTGELFF.

This clone was detected once. Other DNA sequences from this sample encode an identical CDR3 as well. The V call is TRBV27, the J call TRBJ2-1; D perhaps matches TRBD1 (6 bases). Per germline, CDR1 MNHEY and CDR2 SMNVEV (reference sequence). There are 11 residues in the CDR3. V was cut by 3 bases and J by 10 bases, with 7 bases left in between. This chain's CDR3 is CASSFGGEQFF. The DNA for the CDR3 is TGTGCCAGCAGTTTTGGGGGCGAGCAGTTCTTC.

The gene calls are TRBV27 and TRBJ2-1, with a tentative D call TRBD1 (5 bases). CDR1 is MNHEY and CDR2 is SMNVEV in the germline V gene (reference sequence). V gave up 4 bases and J gave up 4 bases, with 20 bases separating them. This CDR3 comprises 17 residues. The CDR3 sequence: CASSSWVSRAGYNEQFF. As DNA, the CDR3 is TGTGCCAGCAGTTCCTGGGTATCTCGGGCAGGGTACAATGAGCAGTTCTTC.

The V call is TRBV27, the J call TRBJ2-2; TRBD2 is a possible D gene (5 bases). Trimming cost V 6 bases and J 4 bases, with 15 bases left between them. This CDR3 contains 15 residues. Germline assignment: CDR1 MNHEY and CDR2 SMNVEV (reference sequence). For the CDR3, the DNA is TGTGCCAGCAGATATATGGGAGCAGCCACCGGGGAGCTGTTTTTT. Its protein product is CASRYMGAATGELFF.